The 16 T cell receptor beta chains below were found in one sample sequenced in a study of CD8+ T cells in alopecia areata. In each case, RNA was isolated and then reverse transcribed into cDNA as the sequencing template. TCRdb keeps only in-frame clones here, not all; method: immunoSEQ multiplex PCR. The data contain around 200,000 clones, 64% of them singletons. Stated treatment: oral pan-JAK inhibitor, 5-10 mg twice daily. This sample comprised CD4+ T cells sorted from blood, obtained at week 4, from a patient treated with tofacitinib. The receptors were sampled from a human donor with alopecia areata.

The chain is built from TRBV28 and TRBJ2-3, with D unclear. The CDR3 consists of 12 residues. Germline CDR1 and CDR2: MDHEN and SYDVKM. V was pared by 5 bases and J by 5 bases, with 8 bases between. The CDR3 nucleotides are TGTGCCAGCAGTATCTCCAAAGATACGCAGTATTTT. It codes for CASSISKDTQYF. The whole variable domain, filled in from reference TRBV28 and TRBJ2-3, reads DVKVTQSSRYLVKRTGEKVFLECVQDMDHENMFWYRQDPGLGLRLIYFSYDVKMKEKGDIPEGYSVSREKKERFSLILESASTNQTSMYLCASSISKDTQYFGPGTRLTVL.

CDR3 loop: CASSLGFGRNTIYF. DNA for the CDR3: TGTGCCAGCAGCTTAGGGTTCGGAAGAAACACCATATATTTT. The gene calls are TRBV7-9 and TRBJ1-3; D not resolved. The CDR3 is made up of 14 amino acids. The V end was cut by 1 base, the J end by 5 bases, with 9 bases between. The germline gives CDR1 SEHNR, CDR2 FQNEAQ (reference sequence).

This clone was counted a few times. CDR3 sequence: CASSLPGQGNEKLFF. Written as DNA, the CDR3 is TGTGCCAGCTCACTGCCGGGACAGGGGAATGAAAAACTGTTTTTT. The rearrangement links TRBV18 to TRBJ1-4; 10 nucleotides agree with TRBD1. V was clipped by 4 bases and J by 5 bases; unmatched bases: 4. CDR1 and CDR2 from the germline V gene are KGHSH and LQKENI. This CDR3 spans 15 amino acids.

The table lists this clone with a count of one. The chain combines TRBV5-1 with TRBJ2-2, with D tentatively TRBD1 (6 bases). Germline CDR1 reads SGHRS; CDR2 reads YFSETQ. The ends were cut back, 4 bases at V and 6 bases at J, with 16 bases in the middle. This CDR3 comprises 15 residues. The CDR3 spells CASSPIQGSAGELFF. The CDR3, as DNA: TGCGCCAGCAGCCCAATACAGGGTAGCGCCGGGGAGCTGTTTTTT. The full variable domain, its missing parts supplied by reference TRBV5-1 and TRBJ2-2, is KAGVTQTPRYLIKTRGQQVTLSCSPISGHRSVSWYQQTPGQGLQFLFEYFSETQRNKGNFPGRFSGRQFSNSRSEMNVSTLELGDSALYLCASSPIQGSAGELFFGEGSRLTVL.

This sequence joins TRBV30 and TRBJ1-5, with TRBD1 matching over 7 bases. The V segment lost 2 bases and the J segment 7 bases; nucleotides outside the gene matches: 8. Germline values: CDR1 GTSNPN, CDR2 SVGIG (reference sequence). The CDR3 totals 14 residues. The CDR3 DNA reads TGTGCCTGGAGTAAGGGGGCATGGGGGCAGCCCCAGCATTTT. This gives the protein CAWSKGAWGQPQHF.

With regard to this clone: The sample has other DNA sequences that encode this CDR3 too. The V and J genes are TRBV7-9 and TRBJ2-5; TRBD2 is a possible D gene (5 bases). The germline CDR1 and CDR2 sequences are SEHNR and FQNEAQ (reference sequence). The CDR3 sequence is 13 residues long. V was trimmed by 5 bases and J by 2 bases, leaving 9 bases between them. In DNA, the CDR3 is TGTGCCAGCAGCCTGGACTCACAAGAGACCCAGTACTTC. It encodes CASSLDSQETQYF.

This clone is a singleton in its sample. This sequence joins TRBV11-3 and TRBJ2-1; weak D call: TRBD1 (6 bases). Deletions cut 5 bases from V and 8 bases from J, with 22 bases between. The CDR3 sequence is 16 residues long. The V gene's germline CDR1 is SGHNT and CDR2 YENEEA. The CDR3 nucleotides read TGTGCCAGCAGCCCGAAACAGGGTAACTTCCCCCATGAGCAGTTCTTC. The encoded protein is CASSPKQGNFPHEQFF. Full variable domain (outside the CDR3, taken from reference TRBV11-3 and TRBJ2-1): EAGVVQSPRYKIIEKKQPVAFWCNPISGHNTLYWYLQNLGQGPELLIRYENEEAVDDSQLPKDRFSAERLKGVDSTLKIQPAELGDSAVYLCASSPKQGNFPHEQFFGPGTRLTVL.

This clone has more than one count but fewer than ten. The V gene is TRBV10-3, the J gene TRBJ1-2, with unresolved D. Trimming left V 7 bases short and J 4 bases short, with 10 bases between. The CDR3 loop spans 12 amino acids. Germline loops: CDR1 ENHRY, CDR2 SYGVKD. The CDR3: CAITEGGYGYTF. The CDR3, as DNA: TGTGCCATCACCGAAGGAGGCTATGGCTACACCTTC.

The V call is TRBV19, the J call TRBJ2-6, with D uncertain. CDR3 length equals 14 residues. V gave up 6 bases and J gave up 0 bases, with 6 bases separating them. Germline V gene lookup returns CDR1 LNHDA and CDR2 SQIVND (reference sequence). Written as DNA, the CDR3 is TGTGCCAGTAGAATGGACTCTGGGGCCAACGTCCTGACTTTC. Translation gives CASRMDSGANVLTF. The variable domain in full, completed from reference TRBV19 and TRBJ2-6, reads DGGITQSPKYLFRKEGQNVTLSCEQNLNHDAMYWYRQDPGQGLRLIYYSQIVNDFQKGDIAEGYSVSREKKESFPLTVTSAQKNPTAFYLCASRMDSGANVLTFGAGSRLTVL.

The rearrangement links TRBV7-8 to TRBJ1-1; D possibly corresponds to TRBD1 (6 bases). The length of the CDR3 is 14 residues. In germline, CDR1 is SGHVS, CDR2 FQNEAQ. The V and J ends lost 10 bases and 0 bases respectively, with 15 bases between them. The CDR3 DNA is TGTGCCACACGAAAAGACAGGCTGAACACTGAAGCTTTCTTT. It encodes CATRKDRLNTEAFF.

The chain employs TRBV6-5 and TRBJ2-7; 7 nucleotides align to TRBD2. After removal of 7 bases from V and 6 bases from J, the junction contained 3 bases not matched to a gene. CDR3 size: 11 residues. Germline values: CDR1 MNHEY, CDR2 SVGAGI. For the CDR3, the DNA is TGTGCCAGCACTCGGGGGGTCGAGCAGTACTTC. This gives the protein CASTRGVEQYF.

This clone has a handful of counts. CDR3: CATSRLMSRTGGGETQYF. CDR3 nucleotides: TGTGCCACCAGCAGACTGATGTCCCGGACAGGCGGAGGGGAGACCCAGTACTTC. The chain has TRBV15 and TRBJ2-5; weak D call: TRBD1 (7 bases). This CDR3 is 18 amino acids long. CDR1 is LNHNV and CDR2 is YYDKDF in the germline V gene (reference sequence). Trimming removed 2 bases from V and 5 bases from J, with 24 bases in between.

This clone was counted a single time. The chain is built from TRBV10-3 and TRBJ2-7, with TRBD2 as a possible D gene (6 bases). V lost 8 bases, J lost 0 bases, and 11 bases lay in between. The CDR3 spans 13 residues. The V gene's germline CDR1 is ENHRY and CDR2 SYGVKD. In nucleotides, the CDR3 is TGTGCCATCCATAGCGGCGACTCCTACGAGCAGTACTTC. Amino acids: CAIHSGDSYEQYF.

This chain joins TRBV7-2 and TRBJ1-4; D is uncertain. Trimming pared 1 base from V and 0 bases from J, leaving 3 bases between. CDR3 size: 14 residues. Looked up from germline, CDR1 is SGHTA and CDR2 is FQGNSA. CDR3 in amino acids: CASSLGATNEKLFF. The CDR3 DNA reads TGTGCCAGCAGCTTAGGAGCAACTAATGAAAAACTGTTTTTT. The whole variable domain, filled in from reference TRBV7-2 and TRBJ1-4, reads GAGVSQSPSNKVTEKGKDVELRCDPISGHTALYWYRQSLGQGLEFLIYFQGNSAPDKSGLPSDRFSAERTGGSVSTLTIQRTQQEDSAVYLCASSLGATNEKLFFGSGTQLSVL.

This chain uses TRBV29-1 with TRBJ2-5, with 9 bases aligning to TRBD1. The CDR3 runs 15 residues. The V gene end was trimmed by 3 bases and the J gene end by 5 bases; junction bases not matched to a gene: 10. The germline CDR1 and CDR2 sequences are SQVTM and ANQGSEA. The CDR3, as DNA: TGCAGCGTTGATAAGGGACAGGGTCGGGAGGAGACCCAGTACTTC. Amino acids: CSVDKGQGREETQYF. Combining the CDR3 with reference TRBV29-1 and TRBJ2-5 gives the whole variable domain SAVISQKPSRDICQRGTSLTIQCQVDSQVTMMFWYRQQPGQSLTLIATANQGSEATYESGFVIDKFPISRPNLTFSTLTVSNMSPEDSSIYLCSVDKGQGREETQYFGPGTRLLVL.

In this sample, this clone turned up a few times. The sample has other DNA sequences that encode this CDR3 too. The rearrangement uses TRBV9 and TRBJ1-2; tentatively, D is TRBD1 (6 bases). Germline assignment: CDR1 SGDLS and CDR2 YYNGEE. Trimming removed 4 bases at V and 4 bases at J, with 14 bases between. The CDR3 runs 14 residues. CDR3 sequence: CASSPGQYLYGYTF. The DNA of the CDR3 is TGTGCCAGCAGCCCCGGACAGTACCTCTATGGCTACACCTTC.